This TCR beta chain was profiled in a study of CD8 T cells in Susac syndrome. Reverse transcription of roughly 0.45 to 1 ug RNA used random hexamers. TCRdb used MiXCR to reprocess the immunoSEQ multiplex PCR reads, holding one entry per CDR3 protein. The sample consists of about 170,000 distinct CDR3 sequences, 93% of them appearing once. V was clipped by 5 bases and J by 4 bases, with 12 bases between them. The CDR3 sequence is 12 residues long. Germline CDR1 SQVTM, CDR2 ANQGSEA. The chain is built from TRBV29-1 and TRBJ2-7; no definite D call. Sequences were obtained from CD4+ T cells from PBMCs. This TCR came from a human donor with multiple sclerosis. CDR3: CSVRLQTYEQYF. The CDR3 nucleotides are TGCAGCGTTCGGTTACAGACTTACGAGCAGTACTTC.